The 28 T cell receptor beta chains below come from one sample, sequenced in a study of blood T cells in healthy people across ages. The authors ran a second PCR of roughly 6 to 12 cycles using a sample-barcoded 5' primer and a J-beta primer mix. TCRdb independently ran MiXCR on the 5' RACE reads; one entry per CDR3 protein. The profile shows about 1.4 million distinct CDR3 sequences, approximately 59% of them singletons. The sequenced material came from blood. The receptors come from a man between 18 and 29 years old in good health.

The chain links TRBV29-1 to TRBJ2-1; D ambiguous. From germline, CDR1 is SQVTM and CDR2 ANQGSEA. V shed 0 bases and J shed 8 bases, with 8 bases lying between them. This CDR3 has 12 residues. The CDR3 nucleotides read TGCAGCGTTGAAGATCTTAGAGATGAGCAGTTCTTC. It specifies CSVEDLRDEQFF.

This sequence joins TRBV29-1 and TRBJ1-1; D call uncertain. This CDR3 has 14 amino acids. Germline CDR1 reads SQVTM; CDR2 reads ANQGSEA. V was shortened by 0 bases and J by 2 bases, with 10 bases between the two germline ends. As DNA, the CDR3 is TGCAGCGTTGAAGATCGAGGGCCTAACACTGAAGCTTTCTTT. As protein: CSVEDRGPNTEAFF.

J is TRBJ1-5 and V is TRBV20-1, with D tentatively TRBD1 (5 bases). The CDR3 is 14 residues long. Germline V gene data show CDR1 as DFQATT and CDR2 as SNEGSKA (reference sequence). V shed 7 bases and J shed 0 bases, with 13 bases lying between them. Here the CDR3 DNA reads TGCAGTGTCCCGGGACTCGGTAGCAATCAGCCCCAGCATTTT. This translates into CSVPGLGSNQPQHF.

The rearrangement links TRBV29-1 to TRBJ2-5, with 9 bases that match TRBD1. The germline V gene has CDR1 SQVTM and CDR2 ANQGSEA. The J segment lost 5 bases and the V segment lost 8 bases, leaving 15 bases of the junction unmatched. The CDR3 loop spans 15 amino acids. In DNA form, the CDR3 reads TGCAGCCAATCCACAGGGGGCGCGGGTGGGGAGACCCAGTACTTC. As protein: CSQSTGGAGGETQYF.

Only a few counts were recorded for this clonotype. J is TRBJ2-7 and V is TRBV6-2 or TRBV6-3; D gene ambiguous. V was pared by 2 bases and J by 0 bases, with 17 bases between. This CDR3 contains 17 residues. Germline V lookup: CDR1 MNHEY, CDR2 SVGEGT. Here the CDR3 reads CASSYTPVAATSYEQYF. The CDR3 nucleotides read TGTGCCAGCAGTTACACTCCTGTGGCGGCTACCTCCTACGAGCAGTACTTC.

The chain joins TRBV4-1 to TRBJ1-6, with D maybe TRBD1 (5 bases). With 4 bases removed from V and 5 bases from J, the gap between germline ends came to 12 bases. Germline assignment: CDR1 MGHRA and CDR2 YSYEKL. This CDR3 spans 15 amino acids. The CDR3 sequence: CASSRETVNNSPLHF. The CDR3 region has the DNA TGCGCCAGCAGCCGAGAGACAGTAAATAATTCACCCCTCCACTTT.

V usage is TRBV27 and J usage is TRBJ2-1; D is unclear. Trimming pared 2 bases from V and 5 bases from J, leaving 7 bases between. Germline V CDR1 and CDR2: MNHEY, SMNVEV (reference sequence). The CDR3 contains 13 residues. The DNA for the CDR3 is TGTGCCAGCAGTTTAAACCCTAACAATGAGCAGTTCTTC. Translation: CASSLNPNNEQFF.

This chain's CDR3 is CAIYPGAGGNEQFF. CDR3 in DNA: TGTGCCATATACCCCGGGGCAGGGGGCAATGAGCAGTTCTTC. The chain employs TRBV10-3 and TRBJ2-1, with 7 bases identical to TRBD1. V lost 9 bases to trimming and J lost 6 bases; unmatched junction nucleotides: 11. Germline CDR1 is ENHRY and CDR2 is SYGVKD. The CDR3 is made up of 14 amino acids.

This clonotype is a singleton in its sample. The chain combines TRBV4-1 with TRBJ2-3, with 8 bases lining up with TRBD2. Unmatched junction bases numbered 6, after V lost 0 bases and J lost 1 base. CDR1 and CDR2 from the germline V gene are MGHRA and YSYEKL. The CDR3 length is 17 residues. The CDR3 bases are TGCGCCAGCAGCCAAGACGGGATTAGCGGGGGCACAGATACGCAGTATTTT. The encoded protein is CASSQDGISGGTDTQYF.

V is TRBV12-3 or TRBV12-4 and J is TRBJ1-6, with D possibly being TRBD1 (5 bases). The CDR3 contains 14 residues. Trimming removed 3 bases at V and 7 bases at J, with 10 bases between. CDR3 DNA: TGTGCCAGCAGTTTGTACTGGGGCAATTCACCCCTCCACTTT. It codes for CASSLYWGNSPLHF.

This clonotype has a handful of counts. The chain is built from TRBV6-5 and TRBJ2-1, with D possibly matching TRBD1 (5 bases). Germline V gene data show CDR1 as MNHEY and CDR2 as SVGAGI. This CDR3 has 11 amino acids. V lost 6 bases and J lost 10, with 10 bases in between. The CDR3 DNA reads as TGTGCCAGCAGACTCCAGGGAGAGCAGTTCTTC. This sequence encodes CASRLQGEQFF.

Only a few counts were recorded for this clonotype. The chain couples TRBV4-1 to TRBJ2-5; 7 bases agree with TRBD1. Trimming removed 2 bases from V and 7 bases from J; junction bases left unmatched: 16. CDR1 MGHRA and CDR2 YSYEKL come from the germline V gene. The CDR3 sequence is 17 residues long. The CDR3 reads CASSQPPNRDSDVTQYF. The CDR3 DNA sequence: TGCGCCAGCAGCCAACCTCCTAACCGGGACAGCGACGTGACCCAGTACTTC.

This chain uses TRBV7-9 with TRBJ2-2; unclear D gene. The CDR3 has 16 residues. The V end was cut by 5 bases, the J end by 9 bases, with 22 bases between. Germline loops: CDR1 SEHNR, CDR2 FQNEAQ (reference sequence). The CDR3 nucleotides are TGTGCCAGCAGCCCAGACCCCCGGAGCCCTTTTTGGGAGCTGTTTTTT. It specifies CASSPDPRSPFWELFF.

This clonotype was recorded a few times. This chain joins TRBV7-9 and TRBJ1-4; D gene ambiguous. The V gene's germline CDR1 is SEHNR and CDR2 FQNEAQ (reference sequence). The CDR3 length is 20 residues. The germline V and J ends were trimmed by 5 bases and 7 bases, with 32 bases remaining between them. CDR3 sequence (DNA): TGTGCCAGCAGCCCGAGAGGCCACGGGAGGTGGGGTTCGCGTCGTGAAAAACTGTTTTTT. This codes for CASSPRGHGRWGSRREKLFF.

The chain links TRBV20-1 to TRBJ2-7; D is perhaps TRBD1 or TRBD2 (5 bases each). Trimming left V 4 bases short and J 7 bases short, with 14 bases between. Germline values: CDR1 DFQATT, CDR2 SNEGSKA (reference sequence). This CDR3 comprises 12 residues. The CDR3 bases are TGCAGTGCTAAGGGGCGGGCGCTGGAGCAGTACTTC. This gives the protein CSAKGRALEQYF.

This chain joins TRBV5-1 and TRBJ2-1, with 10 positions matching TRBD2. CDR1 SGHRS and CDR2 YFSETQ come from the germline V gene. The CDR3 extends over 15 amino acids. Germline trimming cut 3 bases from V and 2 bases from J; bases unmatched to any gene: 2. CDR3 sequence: CASSWTSGPYNEQFF. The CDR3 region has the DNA TGCGCCAGCAGCTGGACTAGCGGTCCCTACAATGAGCAGTTCTTC.

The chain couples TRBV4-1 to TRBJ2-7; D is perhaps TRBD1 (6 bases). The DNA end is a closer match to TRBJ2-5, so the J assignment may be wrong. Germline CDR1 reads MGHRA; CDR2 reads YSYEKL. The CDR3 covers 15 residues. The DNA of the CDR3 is TGCGCCAGCAGCCGAACTGGGGACACGGGAGAGACCCAGTACTTC. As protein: CASSRTGDTGETQYF.

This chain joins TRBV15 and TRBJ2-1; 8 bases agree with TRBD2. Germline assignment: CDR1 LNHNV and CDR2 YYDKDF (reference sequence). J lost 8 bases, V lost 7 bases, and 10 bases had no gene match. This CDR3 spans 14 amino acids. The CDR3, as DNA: TGTGCCACCAAGCCCAGCGGGAGAAACTATGAGCAGTTCTTC. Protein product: CATKPSGRNYEQFF.

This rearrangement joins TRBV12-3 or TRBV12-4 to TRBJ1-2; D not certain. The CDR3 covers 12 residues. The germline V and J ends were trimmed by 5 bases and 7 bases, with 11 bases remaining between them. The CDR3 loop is CASSARVVGYTF. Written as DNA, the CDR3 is TGTGCCAGCAGTGCTCGGGTTGTTGGCTACACCTTC.

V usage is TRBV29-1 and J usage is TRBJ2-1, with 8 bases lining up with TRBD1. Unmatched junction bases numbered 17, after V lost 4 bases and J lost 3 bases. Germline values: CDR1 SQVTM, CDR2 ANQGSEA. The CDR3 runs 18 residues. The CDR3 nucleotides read TGCAGCGTTGTTCCAACTGGACAGGGAAGATTTAGCTACAATGAGCAGTTCTTC. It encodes CSVVPTGQGRFSYNEQFF.

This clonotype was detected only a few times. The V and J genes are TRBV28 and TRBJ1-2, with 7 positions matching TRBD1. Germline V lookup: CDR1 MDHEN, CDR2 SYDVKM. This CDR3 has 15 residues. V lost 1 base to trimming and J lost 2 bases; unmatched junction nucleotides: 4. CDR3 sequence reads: CASSLSPQGNYGYTF. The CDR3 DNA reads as TGTGCCAGCAGTTTATCACCACAGGGGAACTATGGCTACACCTTC.

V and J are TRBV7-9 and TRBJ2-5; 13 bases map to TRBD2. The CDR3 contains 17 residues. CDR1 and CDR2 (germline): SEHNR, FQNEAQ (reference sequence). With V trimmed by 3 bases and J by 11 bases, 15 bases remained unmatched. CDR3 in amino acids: CASSLDPRLAGGPEQYF. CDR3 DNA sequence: TGTGCCAGCAGCTTGGACCCCCGACTAGCGGGGGGCCCGGAGCAGTACTTC.

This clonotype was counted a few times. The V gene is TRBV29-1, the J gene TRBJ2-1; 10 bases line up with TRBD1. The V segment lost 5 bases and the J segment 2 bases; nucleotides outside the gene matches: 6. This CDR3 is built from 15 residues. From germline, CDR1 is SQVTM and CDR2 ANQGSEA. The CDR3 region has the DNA TGCAGCGTTAGTATCGGGACAGGGGCCTACAATGAGCAGTTCTTC. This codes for CSVSIGTGAYNEQFF.

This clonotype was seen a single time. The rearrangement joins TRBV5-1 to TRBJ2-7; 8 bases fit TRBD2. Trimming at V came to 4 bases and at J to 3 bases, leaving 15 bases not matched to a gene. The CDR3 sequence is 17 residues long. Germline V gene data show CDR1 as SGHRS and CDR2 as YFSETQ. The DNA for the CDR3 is TGCGCCAGCAGCGCCCGCGCCGTAGCGGGGAAGAACTACGAGCAGTACTTC. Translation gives CASSARAVAGKNYEQYF.

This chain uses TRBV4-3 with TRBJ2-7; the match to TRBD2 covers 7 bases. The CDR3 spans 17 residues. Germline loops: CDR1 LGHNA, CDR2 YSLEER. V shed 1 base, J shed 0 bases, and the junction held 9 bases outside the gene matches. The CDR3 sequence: CASSQVGDYARSYEQYF. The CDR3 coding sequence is TGCGCCAGCAGCCAAGTAGGGGACTATGCGCGCTCCTACGAGCAGTACTTC.

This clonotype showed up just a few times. CDR3 nucleotides: TGTGCCAGCAGTACTCAGGAGAACAAAAACATTCAGTACTTC. Amino acid sequence: CASSTQENKNIQYF. The chain couples TRBV6-6 to TRBJ2-4, with D unresolved. CDR1 MNHNY and CDR2 SVGAGI come from the germline V gene (reference sequence). The germline V and J ends were trimmed by 5 bases and 3 bases, with 11 bases remaining between them. The CDR3 loop spans 14 amino acids.

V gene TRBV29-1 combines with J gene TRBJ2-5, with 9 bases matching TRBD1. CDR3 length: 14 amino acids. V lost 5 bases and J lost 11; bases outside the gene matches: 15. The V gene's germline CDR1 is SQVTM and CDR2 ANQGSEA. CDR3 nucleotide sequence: TGCAGCGTTTGGGGGGGGACAGGGAGCAATGAGCAGTACTTC. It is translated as CSVWGGTGSNEQYF. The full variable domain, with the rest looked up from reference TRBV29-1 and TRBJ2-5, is SAVISQKPSRDICQRGTSLTIQCQVDSQVTMMFWYRQQPGQSLTLIATANQGSEATYESGFVIDKFPISRPNLTFSTLTVSNMSPEDSSIYLCSVWGGTGSNEQYFGPGTRLLVL.

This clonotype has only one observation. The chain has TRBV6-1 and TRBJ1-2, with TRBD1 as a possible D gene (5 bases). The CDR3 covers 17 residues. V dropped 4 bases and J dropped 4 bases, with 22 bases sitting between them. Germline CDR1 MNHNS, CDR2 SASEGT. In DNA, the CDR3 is TGTGCCAGCAGTGCAAACCCTACAGGCACAGGCAGCTATGGCTACACCTTC. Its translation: CASSANPTGTGSYGYTF.